The entry that follows covers one T cell receptor beta chain sequence. The germline V gene has CDR1 SGDLS and CDR2 YYNGEE. The CDR3 is 14 residues long. V trimming: 3 bases; J trimming: 8 bases; junction bases outside the gene matches: 7. The data derive from a study of blood T cell repertoires in COVID-19. Measured with immunoSEQ multiplex PCR; TCRdb has only the in-frame clones, and not every one. The sample has 100,000 or so clones; about 89% are singletons. V and J are TRBV9 and TRBJ1-2; the match to TRBD1 covers 10 bases. The source of this sequence is a human donor in a cohort sampled during active COVID-19. Sequenced: peripheral blood. This CDR3 reads CASSAGQGNWGYTF. The CDR3 bases are TGTGCCAGCAGCGCGGGACAGGGGAATTGGGGCTACACCTTC.